This T cell receptor beta chain is drawn from a study of blood T cell repertoires in COVID-19. Libraries were prepared by immunoSEQ multiplex PCR; TCRdb keeps only in-frame clonotypes and omits some of them. This repertoire shows some 500,000 clones, about 89% found once; its top ten account for roughly 8%. The CDR3 sequence is 14 residues long. V shed 4 bases and J shed 8 bases, with 18 bases lying between them. Germline CDR1 SGHTS, CDR2 YDEGEE. During active infection, Seattle patients enrolled and were then monitored through disease. The specimen sequenced was peripheral blood. The TCR originated in a woman between 45 and 65 years old with COVID-19, enrolled during active disease. The V gene is TRBV5-8, the J gene TRBJ1-2, with D uncertain. In DNA form, the CDR3 reads TGTGCCAGCAGCGCCGAGGAGGTTCTGGGAGGCTACACCTTC. Translating gives CASSAEEVLGGYTF.